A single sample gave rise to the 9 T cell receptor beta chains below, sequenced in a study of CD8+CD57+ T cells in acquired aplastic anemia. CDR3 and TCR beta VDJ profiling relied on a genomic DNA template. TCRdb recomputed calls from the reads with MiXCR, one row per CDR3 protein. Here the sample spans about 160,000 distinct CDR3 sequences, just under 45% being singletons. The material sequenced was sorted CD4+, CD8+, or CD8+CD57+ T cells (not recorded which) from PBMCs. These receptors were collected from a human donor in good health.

The chain's CDR3 is CATSDYLGDTQYF. The CDR3 DNA reads as TGTGCCACCAGTGACTATCTTGGGGATACGCAGTATTTT. The chain joins TRBV24-1 to TRBJ2-3, with D uncertain. V was shortened by 4 bases and J by 6 bases, with 10 bases between the two germline ends. The CDR3 extends over 13 amino acids. CDR1 and CDR2 from the germline V gene are KGHDR and SFDVKD.

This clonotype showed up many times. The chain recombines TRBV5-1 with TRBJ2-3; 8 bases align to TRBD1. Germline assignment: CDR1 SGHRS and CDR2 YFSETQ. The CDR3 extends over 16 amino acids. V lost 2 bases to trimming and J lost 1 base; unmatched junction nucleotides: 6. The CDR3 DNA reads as TGCGCCAGCAGCTTCGGACAGGGACGACGCACAGATACGCAGTATTTT. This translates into CASSFGQGRRTDTQYF.

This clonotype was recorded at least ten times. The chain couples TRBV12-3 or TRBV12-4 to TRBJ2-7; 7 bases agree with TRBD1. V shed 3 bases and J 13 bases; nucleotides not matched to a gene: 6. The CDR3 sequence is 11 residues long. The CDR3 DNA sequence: TGTGCCAGCAGTTTTGGTCAGGGGGTTTACTTC. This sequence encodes CASSFGQGVYF.

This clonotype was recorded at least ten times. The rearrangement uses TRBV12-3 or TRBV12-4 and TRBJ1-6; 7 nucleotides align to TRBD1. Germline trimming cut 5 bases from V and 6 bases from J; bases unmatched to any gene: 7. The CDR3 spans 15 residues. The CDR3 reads CASSRDRVSNSPLHF. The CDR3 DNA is TGTGCCAGCAGTAGAGACAGGGTTTCTAATTCACCCCTCCACTTT.

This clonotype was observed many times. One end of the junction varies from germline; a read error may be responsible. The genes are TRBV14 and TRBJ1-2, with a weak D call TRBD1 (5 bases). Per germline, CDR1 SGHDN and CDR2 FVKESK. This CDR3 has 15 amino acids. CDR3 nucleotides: TGTGCCAGCAGCCACGCGGGGCAGGGCGTCTATCGCTACACCTTC. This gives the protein CASSHAGQGVYRYTF.

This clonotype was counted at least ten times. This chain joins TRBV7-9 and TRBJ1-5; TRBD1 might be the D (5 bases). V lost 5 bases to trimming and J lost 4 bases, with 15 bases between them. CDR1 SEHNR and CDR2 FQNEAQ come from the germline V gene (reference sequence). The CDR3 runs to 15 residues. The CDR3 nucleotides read TGTGCCAGCAGCCTCGGCGGGGCAGGAAATCAGCCCCAGCATTTT. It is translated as CASSLGGAGNQPQHF.

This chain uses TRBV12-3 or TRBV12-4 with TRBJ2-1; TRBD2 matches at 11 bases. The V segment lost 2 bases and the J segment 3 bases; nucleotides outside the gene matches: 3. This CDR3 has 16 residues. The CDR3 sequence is CASSLRGTSGYNEQFF. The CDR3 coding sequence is TGTGCCAGCAGTTTAAGGGGGACTAGCGGCTACAATGAGCAGTTCTTC.

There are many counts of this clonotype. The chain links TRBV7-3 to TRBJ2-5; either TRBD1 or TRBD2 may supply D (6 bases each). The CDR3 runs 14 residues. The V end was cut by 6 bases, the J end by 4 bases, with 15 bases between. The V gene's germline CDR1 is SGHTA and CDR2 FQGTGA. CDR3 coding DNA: TGTGCCAGCAGTCGCAGATCGGGGGCAGAGACCCAGTACTTC. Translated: CASSRRSGAETQYF.

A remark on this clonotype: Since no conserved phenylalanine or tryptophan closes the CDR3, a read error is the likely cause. The CDR3 loop is CATSRVRNTEAFS. The CDR3 coding sequence is TGTGCCACCAGCAGAGTAAGAAACACTGAAGCTTTCTCT. The chain has TRBV15 and TRBJ1-1; D ambiguous. There are 13 residues in the CDR3. The ends were cut back, 1 base at V and 2 bases at J, with 5 bases in the middle. Germline V gives CDR1 LNHNV, CDR2 YYDKDF (reference sequence).